The clone carrying this T cell receptor beta chain was seen a few times. V was trimmed by 4 bases and J by 3 bases, leaving 19 bases between them. This CDR3 has 16 amino acids. CDR1 and CDR2 (germline): LGHDT, YNNKEL (reference sequence). As handled by the study authors: Amplification from reference gene primers served as the basis for estimated nucleated cell counts. The table came from immunoSEQ multiplex PCR; TCRdb's copy has only in-frame clones and leaves some out. V and J calls plus clone size are reproduced from that table; the DNA served to infer D and trimming. The repertoire holds about 300,000 clones, with 80% to 90% as singletons. The data originate from a study of blood T cell repertoires in COVID-19. About the study: COVID-19 samples, acute and convalescent, were from the United States, Italy and Spain. T cells, B-cell-depleted T cells, or PBMCs supplied cDNA or gDNA.

V usage is TRBV3-1 (or the pseudogene TRBV3-2) and J usage is TRBJ2-7, with D perhaps matching TRBD2 (6 bases). The sequenced sample was peripheral blood. The source is a woman between 50 and 59 years old who had recovered from COVID-19. CDR3 in amino acids: CASSPLFAGFGYEQYF. DNA for the CDR3: TGTGCCAGCAGCCCCCTCTTCGCGGGATTCGGCTACGAGCAGTACTTC.